Following are 20 T cell receptor beta chains from one sample sequenced in a study of blood T cell repertoires in COVID-19. Sequenced by immunoSEQ multiplex PCR; TCRdb stores in-frame clones only, minus some. The sample includes approximately 76,000 clones, 70% to 90% of them seen just once. Sequenced material: peripheral blood. These receptors were obtained from a man younger than 40 with acute or convalescent COVID-19.

The chain carries TRBV11-2 and TRBJ2-5; D is possibly TRBD2 (5 bases). This CDR3 has 15 amino acids. CDR1 and CDR2 from the germline V gene are SGHAT and FQNNGV. V was clipped by 1 base and J by 5 bases, with 14 bases between them. For the CDR3, the DNA is TGTGCCAGCAGCTTAGTTTCGGTAGGGAGCGAGACCCAGTACTTC. This encodes CASSLVSVGSETQYF.

This sequence joins TRBV6-2 or TRBV6-3 and TRBJ1-1; no firm D call. The V and J ends lost 5 bases and 1 base respectively, with 11 bases between them. The CDR3 covers 14 residues. Germline CDR1 and CDR2: MNHEY and SVGEGT. The CDR3 nucleotides read TGTGCCAGCAGTAACCCGGTGAGGAACACTGAAGCTTTCTTT. Translation gives CASSNPVRNTEAFF.

The chain employs TRBV7-9 and TRBJ2-1, with 8 bases matching TRBD1. Germline CDR1 SEHNR, CDR2 FQNEAQ (reference sequence). The CDR3 covers 15 residues. V gave up 8 bases and J gave up 5 bases; unmatched junction bases: 11. The CDR3 coding sequence is TGTGCCAGCGGACCGAATGGACAGGGCCACAATGAGCAGTTCTTC. Protein: CASGPNGQGHNEQFF.

V is TRBV19 and J is TRBJ1-5; D not resolved. Trimming removed 6 bases from V and 5 bases from J, with 17 bases in between. This CDR3 spans 15 amino acids. CDR1 is LNHDA and CDR2 is SQIVND in the germline V gene (reference sequence). CDR3 region: CASRAMNLRDQPQHF. Here the CDR3 DNA reads TGTGCCAGTAGGGCAATGAATTTGAGGGATCAGCCCCAGCATTTT.

This chain links TRBV7-9 with TRBJ2-7; D not certain. The ends were cut back, 5 bases at V and 0 bases at J, with 14 bases in the middle. Germline CDR1 and CDR2: SEHNR and FQNEAQ (reference sequence). The CDR3 runs to 15 residues. This CDR3 reads CASSPPTAYSYEQYF. As DNA, the CDR3 is TGTGCCAGCAGCCCACCAACAGCTTACTCCTACGAGCAGTACTTC.

This chain uses TRBV4-1 with TRBJ1-1; TRBD1 might be the D (5 bases). Germline CDR1 MGHRA, CDR2 YSYEKL. V was pared by 3 bases and J by 10 bases, with 15 bases between. The CDR3 consists of 13 residues. The CDR3 DNA is TGCGCCAGCAGCCAGGGGGGGTCGCGAGGAGCTTTCTTT. Its translation: CASSQGGSRGAFF.

This chain links TRBV12-3 or TRBV12-4 with TRBJ1-1; 9 nucleotides line up with TRBD1. CDR3 length: 13 amino acids. Trimming at V came to 5 bases and at J to 4 bases, leaving 2 bases not matched to a gene. The DNA for the CDR3 is TGTGCCAGCAGTAGGGACAGGGCCACTGAAGCTTTCTTT. It yields the protein CASSRDRATEAFF.

The CDR3: CASSLAGANTIYF. CDR3 sequence (DNA): TGTGCCAGCAGTTTGGCAGGCGCGAACACCATATATTTT. The J gene is TRBJ1-3, the V gene TRBV28; D remains ambiguous. This CDR3 is built from 13 residues. CDR1 MDHEN and CDR2 SYDVKM come from the germline V gene. The V and J ends lost 3 bases and 7 bases respectively, with 10 bases between them.

The genes are TRBV27 and TRBJ2-5, with D possibly TRBD1 on 5 matching bases. Trimming removed 4 bases from V and 2 bases from J, with 17 bases in between. CDR3 length: 16 amino acids. Germline lookup yields CDR1 MNHEY and CDR2 SMNVEV (reference sequence). The CDR3 sequence is CASSSYPRTNQETQYF. The CDR3 DNA is TGTGCCAGCAGTTCCTATCCCCGGACAAATCAAGAGACCCAGTACTTC.

This clone came up a few times. The rearrangement joins TRBV6-6 to TRBJ1-1; no reliable D call. Trimming took 6 bases from V and 5 from J, leaving 10 bases between them. Germline V lookup: CDR1 MNHNY, CDR2 SVGAGI (reference sequence). CDR3 length: 12 amino acids. CDR3 in DNA: TGTGCCAGCAGCCCCCCGGGGACTGAAGCTTTCTTT. It encodes CASSPPGTEAFF.

The J gene is TRBJ2-5, the V gene TRBV5-4; D is ambiguous. Per the germline V gene, CDR1 is SGHNT and CDR2 is YYREEE (reference sequence). Trimming pared 0 bases from V and 4 bases from J, leaving 10 bases between. The CDR3 has 14 amino acids. For the CDR3, the DNA is TGTGCCAGCAGCTTGGGGCAAACGGGAGAGACCCAGTACTTC. Protein product: CASSLGQTGETQYF.

The V and J genes are TRBV12-3 or TRBV12-4 and TRBJ2-7; D might be TRBD2 (5 bases). The CDR3 covers 13 residues. With 5 bases removed from V and 0 bases from J, the gap between germline ends came to 8 bases. In DNA, the CDR3 is TGTGCCAGCAGTACTAGGTACTCCTACGAGCAGTACTTC. Encoded protein: CASSTRYSYEQYF.

This clone came up a few times. This chain connects TRBV9 to TRBJ2-1; 7 bases agree with TRBD2. Trimming removed 0 bases from V and 9 bases from J; junction bases left unmatched: 12. The CDR3 is made up of 16 amino acids. Germline assignment: CDR1 SGDLS and CDR2 YYNGEE. The CDR3 DNA reads as TGTGCCAGCAGCGTAGGAGGCGGGAGTCCGATTAGTGAGCAGTTCTTC. Translation gives CASSVGGGSPISEQFF.

The rearrangement joins TRBV30 to TRBJ1-1; TRBD1 aligns across 8 bases. Per the germline V gene, CDR1 is GTSNPN and CDR2 is SVGIG (reference sequence). Trimming removed 5 bases from V and 5 bases from J; junction bases left unmatched: 4. The CDR3 is 12 amino acids. CDR3 sequence (DNA): TGTGCCTGGGACAGGGGCCCTACTGAAGCTTTCTTT. The encoded protein is CAWDRGPTEAFF. The full variable domain, in which reference TRBV30 and TRBJ1-1 provide the parts outside the CDR3, is SQTIHQWPATLVQPVGSPLSLECTVEGTSNPNLYWYRQAAGRGLQLLFYSVGIGQISSEVPQNLSASRPQDRQFILSSKKLLLSDSGFYLCAWDRGPTEAFFGQGTRLTVV.

The chain combines TRBV5-6 with TRBJ1-3, with D uncertain. V lost 3 bases and J lost 0, with 10 bases in between. The CDR3 sequence is 15 residues long. Germline lookup yields CDR1 SGHDT and CDR2 YYEEEE. The CDR3 reads CASSSATNSGNTIYF. Here the CDR3 DNA reads TGTGCCAGCAGCTCCGCAACTAACTCTGGAAACACCATATATTTT.

This chain uses TRBV28 with TRBJ2-3; D not certain. The germline V and J ends were trimmed by 7 bases and 7 bases, with 12 bases remaining between them. CDR3 length equals 12 residues. In germline, CDR1 is MDHEN, CDR2 SYDVKM. The CDR3 sequence: CASISRSNTQYF. CDR3 sequence (DNA): TGTGCCAGCATCTCTAGGTCGAATACGCAGTATTTT.

This chain links TRBV13 with TRBJ2-1, with D possibly matching TRBD2 (6 bases). Germline assignment: CDR1 PRHDT and CDR2 FYEKMQ (reference sequence). Trimming left V 1 base short and J 7 bases short, with 14 bases between. The CDR3 is 15 amino acids. CDR3 bases: TGTGCCAGCAGCTTAGCGGGAGCCCCTTTGAATGAGCAGTTCTTC. Translating it yields CASSLAGAPLNEQFF.

This clone was recorded only once. The rearrangement uses TRBV6-6 and TRBJ2-2; a weak D match, TRBD2 (6 bases). Trimming left V 2 bases short and J 8 bases short, with 6 bases between. The CDR3 sequence is 12 residues long. The germline V gene encodes CDR1 MNHNY and CDR2 SVGAGI (reference sequence). CDR3 DNA sequence: TGTGCCAGCAGTTACCGGGAGGGGGAGCTGTTTTTT. The encoded protein is CASSYREGELFF.

V usage is TRBV7-2 and J usage is TRBJ2-1, with TRBD2 matching 8 bases. CDR1 is SGHTA, CDR2 FQGNSA, per germline. Losses at the gene ends were 4 bases for V and 4 bases for J; bases not matched to a gene: 15. The CDR3 runs to 18 residues. CDR3 in DNA: TGTGCCAGCAGCTCATACCCTCCGACTAGCGTGATTTACAATGAGCAGTTCTTC. Translating gives CASSSYPPTSVIYNEQFF.

This chain uses TRBV2 with TRBJ2-1, with D uncertain. Looked up from germline, CDR1 is SNHLY and CDR2 is FYNNEI. V was cut by 3 bases and J by 8 bases, with 5 bases left in between. This CDR3 has 11 residues. CDR3 in DNA: TGTGCCAGCAGTGAGGGCGATGAGCAGTTCTTC. It is translated as CASSEGDEQFF.